The 8 T cell receptor beta chains listed next were all sequenced from one sample in a study of CD4+ T cells in melanoma. The assay was immunoSEQ multiplex PCR, and TCRdb's table has in-frame clones only and misses some. Of approximately 9,900 clones listed, 69% are singletons. The specimen was peripheral blood. These receptors came from a human donor with melanoma.

For the CDR3, the DNA is TGTGCCAGCAGCTTAGGCGGGTCCCGGTGGTCGGATACGCAGTATTTT. As protein: CASSLGGSRWSDTQYF. The chain links TRBV7-9 to TRBJ2-3, with TRBD2 as a possible D gene (5 bases). CDR3 length equals 16 residues. V was shortened by 1 base and J by 6 bases, with 17 bases between the two germline ends. Germline V gene sequence: CDR1 SEHNR, CDR2 FQNEAQ (reference sequence).

The V and J genes are TRBV11-2 and TRBJ1-4; perhaps TRBD1 as D (6 bases). This CDR3 region has 15 residues. The V gene's germline CDR1 is SGHAT and CDR2 FQNNGV. The V and J ends lost 5 bases and 5 bases respectively, with 15 bases between them. This CDR3 reads CASSAGQRKNEKLFF. The CDR3 bases are TGTGCCAGCAGCGCTGGACAGAGGAAAAATGAAAAACTGTTTTTT.

This chain connects TRBV6-6 to TRBJ2-5; D is unresolved. The J call may be incorrect, as the DNA end agrees better with TRBJ2-7. The CDR3 runs 14 residues. Germline CDR1 MNHNY, CDR2 SVGAGI (reference sequence). The CDR3 bases are TGTGCCAGCAGTTACAGGTTTCTGGACTACGAGCAGTACTTC. This translates into CASSYRFLDYEQYF.

J is TRBJ1-1 and V is TRBV4-1; TRBD1 is a possible D gene (6 bases). The length of the CDR3 is 15 residues. The germline V and J ends were trimmed by 3 bases and 5 bases, with 16 bases remaining between them. Germline CDR1 and CDR2: MGHRA and YSYEKL. CDR3 coding DNA: TGCGCCAGCAGCCAGGCTTCGGGGGCGCGGACTGAAGCTTTCTTT. Encoded protein: CASSQASGARTEAFF.

This clone was detected only once. The chain couples TRBV5-5 to TRBJ2-7; no reliable D call. The V end lost 2 bases, the J end lost 3 bases, and 6 bases lay between the germline ends. The CDR3 runs 12 residues. CDR1 and CDR2 from the germline V gene are SGHKS and YYEKEE (reference sequence). In nucleotides, the CDR3 is TGTGCCAGCAGCTTCCCCGGCTACGAGCAGTACTTC. Protein: CASSFPGYEQYF.

V is TRBV27 and J is TRBJ2-2; no reliable D call. There are 12 residues in the CDR3. Germline-derived CDR1 and CDR2 are MNHEY and SMNVEV (reference sequence). V lost 2 bases to trimming and J lost 6 bases, with 4 bases between them. CDR3 bases: TGTGCCAGCAGTTTAAATTCCGGGGAGCTGTTTTTT. This codes for CASSLNSGELFF.

This rearrangement joins TRBV7-2 to TRBJ2-2; D is undetermined. V was shortened by 6 bases and J by 6 bases, with 11 bases between the two germline ends. Germline lookup yields CDR1 SGHTA and CDR2 FQGNSA. The CDR3 consists of 13 residues. The CDR3 nucleotides read TGTGCCAGCAGGGATCAATCGGCCGGGGAGCTGTTTTTT. It yields the protein CASRDQSAGELFF.

There are a few counts of this clone. The V gene is TRBV5-1, the J gene TRBJ2-3; the D gene is possibly TRBD1 (6 bases). V lost 0 bases to trimming and J lost 4 bases, with 9 bases between them. This CDR3 comprises 14 residues. The germline CDR1 and CDR2 sequences are SGHRS and YFSETQ. CDR3 DNA: TGCGCCAGCAGCTTGGACAGGGAATCAGATACGCAGTATTTT. Translating gives CASSLDRESDTQYF.